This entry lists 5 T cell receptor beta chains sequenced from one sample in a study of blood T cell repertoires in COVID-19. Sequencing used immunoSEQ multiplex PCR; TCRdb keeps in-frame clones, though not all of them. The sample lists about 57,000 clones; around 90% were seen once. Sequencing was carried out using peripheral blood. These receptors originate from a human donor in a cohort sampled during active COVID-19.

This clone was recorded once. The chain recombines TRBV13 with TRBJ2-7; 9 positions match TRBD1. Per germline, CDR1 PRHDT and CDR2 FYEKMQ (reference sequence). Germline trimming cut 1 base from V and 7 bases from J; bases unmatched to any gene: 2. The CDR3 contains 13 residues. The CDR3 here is CASSLDRGQEQYF. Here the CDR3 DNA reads TGTGCCAGCAGCTTAGACAGGGGGCAGGAGCAGTACTTC.

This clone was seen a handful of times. The CDR3 nucleotides are TGTGCCAGCAGCCCGAGGACTAGCGGGGTGGGCGGGGAGCTGTTTTTT. This sequence encodes CASSPRTSGVGGELFF. The rearrangement joins TRBV3-1 (or the pseudogene TRBV3-2) to TRBJ2-2, with 12 bases identical to TRBD2. This CDR3 contains 16 residues. The junction had 7 bases not matched to a gene; V was cut back by 4 bases and J by 7 bases. Germline CDR1 LGHDT, CDR2 YNNKEL (reference sequence).

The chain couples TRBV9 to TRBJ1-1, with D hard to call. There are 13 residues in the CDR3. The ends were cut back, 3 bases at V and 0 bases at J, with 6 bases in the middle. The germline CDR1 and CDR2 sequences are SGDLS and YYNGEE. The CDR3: CASSARMNTEAFF. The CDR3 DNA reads TGTGCCAGCAGCGCCAGGATGAACACTGAAGCTTTCTTT.

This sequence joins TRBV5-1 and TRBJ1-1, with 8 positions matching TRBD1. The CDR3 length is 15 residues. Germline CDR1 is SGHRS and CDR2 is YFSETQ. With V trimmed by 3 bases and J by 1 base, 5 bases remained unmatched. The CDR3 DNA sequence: TGCGCCAGCAGCTACCAGGGGGCCGAGAACACTGAAGCTTTCTTT. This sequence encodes CASSYQGAENTEAFF.

CDR3 in amino acids: CSGGQGKTEAFF. CDR3 nucleotide sequence: TGCAGCGGCGGACAGGGAAAAACTGAAGCTTTCTTT. This rearrangement joins TRBV29-1 to TRBJ1-1; 8 bases fit TRBD1. Germline CDR1 reads SQVTM; CDR2 reads ANQGSEA. The CDR3 runs 12 residues. J lost 5 bases, V lost 7 bases, and 6 bases had no gene match.